The 15 T cell receptor beta chains given below trace back to one sample, sequenced in a study of cytomegalovirus exposure and HLA in healthy donors. The PCR had 60 Vbeta and 13 Jbeta primers. Assay used: immunoSEQ multiplex PCR; TCRdb lists only in-frame clones, some missing. This sample carries a few hundred thousand clones, more than 85% of them seen once, and the ten largest clones take less than 1.2%. Source material: PBMCs. The source of these receptors is a woman in her late teens or twenties in good health and CMV-seronegative.

V is TRBV27 and J is TRBJ1-3, with D tentatively TRBD1 (5 bases). The V gene's germline CDR1 is MNHEY and CDR2 SMNVEV (reference sequence). Between the trimmed V and J ends, which lost 6 bases and 0 bases, there was a span of 12 bases. The CDR3 length is 15 residues. CDR3 amino acids: CASSQRGGSGNTIYF. CDR3 DNA sequence: TGTGCCAGCAGCCAACGGGGGGGCTCTGGAAACACCATATATTTT.

The rearrangement uses TRBV2 and TRBJ1-2, with 8 nucleotides matching TRBD1. This CDR3 has 15 amino acids. V was pared by 2 bases and J by 2 bases, with 4 bases of the junction left unmatched. CDR1 is SNHLY, CDR2 FYNNEI, per germline. CDR3 sequence (DNA): TGTGCCAGCAGTGAACAGGGGGCGTCGAACTATGGCTACACCTTC. Its translation: CASSEQGASNYGYTF. Full variable domain (outside the CDR3, taken from reference TRBV2 and TRBJ1-2): EPEVTQTPSHQVTQMGQEVILRCVPISNHLYFYWYRQILGQKVEFLVSFYNNEISEKSEIFDDQFSVERPDGSNFTLKIRSTKLEDSAMYFCASSEQGASNYGYTFGSGTRLTVV.

The V call is TRBV2, the J call TRBJ1-2; the D gene is possibly TRBD1 (6 bases). This CDR3 has 13 amino acids. V shed 7 bases and J shed 8 bases, with 17 bases lying between them. Germline CDR1 reads SNHLY; CDR2 reads FYNNEI. Here the CDR3 DNA reads TGTGCCAGCACGTCGGACAGCGACTGGGGCTACACCTTC. This gives the protein CASTSDSDWGYTF.

The rearrangement uses TRBV6-5 and TRBJ1-3; perhaps TRBD1 as D (5 bases). Trimming left V 0 bases short and J 5 bases short, with 11 bases between. From germline, CDR1 is MNHEY and CDR2 SVGAGI. The CDR3 sequence is 15 residues long. CDR3: CASSYSLGRRNTIYF. The CDR3 DNA is TGTGCCAGCAGTTACTCGTTGGGGCGAAGAAACACCATATATTTT.

The chain employs TRBV4-3 and TRBJ2-1, with D possibly being TRBD1 (5 bases). The CDR3 runs 16 residues. CDR1 is LGHNA and CDR2 is YSLEER in the germline V gene. With 2 bases removed from V and 2 bases from J, the gap between germline ends came to 13 bases. The DNA of the CDR3 is TGCGCCAGCAGCCAAACTCGGACACCACCCTACAATGAGCAGTTCTTC. Translated: CASSQTRTPPYNEQFF.

The J gene is TRBJ2-3, the V gene TRBV30; TRBD1 might be the D (5 bases). Germline CDR1 is GTSNPN and CDR2 is SVGIG (reference sequence). The V gene lost 2 bases and the J gene lost 0 bases, with 9 bases spanning the gap. CDR3 length equals 14 residues. The CDR3: CAWSRTTSTDTQYF. The CDR3 nucleotides are TGTGCCTGGAGTAGGACAACAAGCACAGATACGCAGTATTTT.

This clone was detected once. This chain links TRBV5-6 with TRBJ2-3; 14 nucleotides agree with TRBD2. After removal of 3 bases from V and 3 bases from J, the junction contained 12 bases not matched to a gene. The CDR3 runs 19 residues. Germline V gene data show CDR1 as SGHDT and CDR2 as YYEEEE. CDR3 nucleotide sequence: TGTGCCAGCAGCTATTTTGGGACTAGCGGGAGAGGGGATACAGATACGCAGTATTTT. It yields the protein CASSYFGTSGRGDTDTQYF.

This chain links TRBV5-1 with TRBJ2-1; 9 bases are a match to TRBD2. V was clipped by 5 bases and J by 9 bases; unmatched bases: 12. This CDR3 comprises 15 residues. The germline V gene has CDR1 SGHRS and CDR2 YFSETQ. The CDR3 protein is CASSWAGGPESEQFF. CDR3 DNA sequence: TGCGCCAGCAGTTGGGCGGGGGGGCCTGAGAGTGAGCAGTTCTTC.

The chain carries TRBV7-7 and TRBJ2-1; 8 bases map to TRBD2. The V gene end was trimmed by 5 bases and the J gene end by 6 bases; junction bases not matched to a gene: 6. Germline V gene sequence: CDR1 SSHAT, CDR2 FNYEAQ (reference sequence). This CDR3 is 14 amino acids long. CDR3 loop: CASSPREGLNEQFF. CDR3 DNA sequence: TGTGCCAGCAGCCCCCGGGAGGGCCTCAATGAGCAGTTCTTC.

The rearrangement joins TRBV11-1 to TRBJ2-1; TRBD1 matches 11 bases. J gave up 12 bases and V 6 bases, and 16 bases lay outside the gene matches. The germline V gene encodes CDR1 SGHAT and CDR2 FQDESV (reference sequence). The CDR3 sequence is 16 residues long. For the CDR3, the DNA is TGTGCCAGCAGGATAGGACAGGGGGCGAAGAAAGGGGTGCAGTTCTTC. Translating gives CASRIGQGAKKGVQFF.

This chain connects TRBV4-2 to TRBJ1-4; D is unclear. Between the trimmed V and J ends, which lost 3 bases and 7 bases, there was a span of 15 bases. Per the germline V gene, CDR1 is LGHNA and CDR2 is YNFKEQ. The CDR3 loop spans 15 amino acids. CDR3 sequence: CASSQAGNVGEKLFF. The CDR3, as DNA: TGTGCCAGCAGCCAGGCGGGAAACGTCGGTGAAAAACTGTTTTTT.

The chain joins TRBV5-4 to TRBJ2-7; TRBD1 agrees at 9 bases. Trimming took 2 bases from V and 2 from J; bases not matched to a gene: 5. This CDR3 region has 15 residues. The germline V gene encodes CDR1 SGHNT and CDR2 YYREEE (reference sequence). CDR3 sequence (DNA): TGTGCCAGCAGCTTAGACAGGGGGACCACCTACGAGCAGTACTTC. It specifies CASSLDRGTTYEQYF.

This clone was detected once. V is TRBV9 and J is TRBJ2-3; a weak D match, TRBD1 (7 bases). The germline gives CDR1 SGDLS, CDR2 YYNGEE. Trimming pared 0 bases from V and 3 bases from J, leaving 26 bases between. The length of the CDR3 is 20 residues. The CDR3 DNA reads TGTGCCAGCAGCGTAGCGGGGGAAGACACGACAGGGCGTTATACAGATACGCAGTATTTT. It encodes CASSVAGEDTTGRYTDTQYF.

The DNA for the CDR3 is TGTGCCAGCTCACGACCGGACAGTAACGAGCAGTACTTC. It encodes CASSRPDSNEQYF. The chain carries TRBV18 and TRBJ2-7; D possibly corresponds to TRBD1 (6 bases). Germline CDR1 is KGHSH and CDR2 is LQKENI. V was trimmed by 4 bases and J by 5 bases, leaving 12 bases between them. This CDR3 is 13 amino acids long.

The chain recombines TRBV6-4 with TRBJ2-3; a possible D gene is TRBD2 (6 bases). Trimming cost V 10 bases and J 2 bases, with 25 bases left between them. CDR3 length: 17 residues. CDR1 and CDR2 (germline): MRHNA, SNTAGT. The CDR3 DNA reads TGTGCCAACACTCAAGGGATAGCGGAGAACTCCACAGATACGCAGTATTTT. Its translation: CANTQGIAENSTDTQYF.